This entry lists 4 T cell receptor beta chains sequenced from one sample in a study of cytomegalovirus exposure and HLA in healthy donors. The PCR contained 60 Vbeta and 13 Jbeta primers. Using immunoSEQ multiplex PCR, the repertoire was profiled, and TCRdb retains in-frame clones only, with some absent. This sample has fewer than 25,000 clones, with roughly four fifths found just once. Sequenced input: PBMCs. These receptors came from a human donor in good health.

The chain carries TRBV7-9 and TRBJ1-4; the D is unclear. The CDR3 runs 13 residues. Germline values: CDR1 SEHNR, CDR2 FQNEAQ (reference sequence). V lost 4 bases and J lost 4, with 7 bases in between. The CDR3 reads CASSSLSNEKLFF. DNA for the CDR3: TGTGCCAGCAGCTCCCTCAGTAATGAAAAACTGTTTTTT.

A single count supports this clone. The genes are TRBV5-1 and TRBJ1-2; 8 bases map to TRBD1. The CDR3 loop spans 15 amino acids. Germline V gene data show CDR1 as SGHRS and CDR2 as YFSETQ. The V gene end was trimmed by 1 base and the J gene end by 4 bases; junction bases not matched to a gene: 6. DNA for the CDR3: TGCGCCAGCAGCTTGTCCACAGGGGGGAGCTATGGCTACACCTTC. This gives the protein CASSLSTGGSYGYTF.

With regard to this clone: At one of its ends the junction is not consistent with the germline gene, which may arise from a read error. The chain combines TRBV5-6 with TRBJ2-2, with 7 bases matching TRBD1. Germline V gene sequence: CDR1 SGHDT, CDR2 YYEEEE. The CDR3 is made up of 15 amino acids. The CDR3 DNA follows: TGTGCCAGCAGCTTAGGACAGGTGAGCCACCGGGGAGCTGTTTTT. Its translation is CASSLGQVSHRGAVF.

Note on this clone: Within the sample, other DNA sequences also encode this same CDR3. The chain uses TRBV14 and TRBJ2-2; TRBD2 matches at 7 bases. The trim removed 6 bases at V and 6 bases at J, leaving 13 bases unmatched. Per the germline V gene, CDR1 is SGHDN and CDR2 is FVKESK. CDR3 length: 16 amino acids. In DNA, the CDR3 is TGTGCCAGCAGACCCACCACGGGGGGTCGAGCCGGGGAGCTGTTTTTT. It is translated as CASRPTTGGRAGELFF.